Sequencing of this T cell receptor beta chain was carried out in a study of blood T cell repertoires in COVID-19. Profiled with immunoSEQ multiplex PCR; TCRdb holds only in-frame clones, not every one. The profile covers 200,000 to 250,000 clones, with roughly 79% appearing a single time and just under 9% taken by the ten largest. Germline CDR1 is MNHEY and CDR2 is SVGAGI. The V and J ends lost 6 bases and 4 bases respectively, with 10 bases between them. The CDR3 length is 13 residues. This clone was detected a few times. The rearrangement uses TRBV6-5 and TRBJ1-5; D ambiguous. Sequenced input: PBMCs or T cells enriched from blood (not recorded which). The sequence was obtained from a woman in her 50s with acute COVID-19. CDR3 in DNA: TGTGCCAGCAGCCACGGCGGGAATCAGCCCCAGCATTTT. Its protein is CASSHGGNQPQHF.